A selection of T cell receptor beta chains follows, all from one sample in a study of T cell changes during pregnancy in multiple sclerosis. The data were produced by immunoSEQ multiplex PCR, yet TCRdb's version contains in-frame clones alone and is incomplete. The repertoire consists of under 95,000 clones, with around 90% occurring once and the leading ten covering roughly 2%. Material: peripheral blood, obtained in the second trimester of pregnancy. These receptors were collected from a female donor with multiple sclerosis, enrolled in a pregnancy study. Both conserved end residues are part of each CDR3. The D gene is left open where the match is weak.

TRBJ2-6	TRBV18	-	TGTGCCAGCTCACCAGGCCCCTTATGGAGGCCCCGCTCTGGGGCCAACGTCCTGACTTTC	CASSPGPLWRPRSGANVLTF
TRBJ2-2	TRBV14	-	TGTGCCAGCAGCATTGACAGGTCCGGGGAGCTGTTTTTT	CASSIDRSGELFF
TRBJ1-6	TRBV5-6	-	TGTGCCAGCAGCCCGAGGTTCGGGGTTGGCTCACCCCTCCACTTT	CASSPRFGVGSPLHF
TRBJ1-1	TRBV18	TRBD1	TGTGCCAGCTCGGATCAGACAGGGGGTGGGACTGAAGCTTTCTTT	CASSDQTGGGTEAFF
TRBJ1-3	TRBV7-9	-	TGTGCCAGCAGCCTTCTGGGACACCCATTCTCTGGAAACACCATATATTTT	CASSLLGHPFSGNTIYF
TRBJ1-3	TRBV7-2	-	TGTGCCAGCAGCTTACGGACCTGGGAGAGAAACACCATATATTTT	CASSLRTWERNTIYF
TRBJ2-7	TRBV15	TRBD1	TGTGCCACCAGCATACAAAAGACAGGGGGCTACCACGAGCAGTACTTC	CATSIQKTGGYHEQYF
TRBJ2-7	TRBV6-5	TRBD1	TGTGCCAGCAGTTACTCGGCTGACAGGGCGTACGAGCAGTACTTC	CASSYSADRAYEQYF
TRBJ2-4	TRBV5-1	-	TGCGCCAGCAGCCCAGGATACAGGGCGCGTGGGGACATTCAGTACTTC	CASSPGYRARGDIQYF
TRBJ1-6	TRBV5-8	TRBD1	TGTGCCAGCAGCTTGGCGCGGGGACAGGGGAATTCACCCCTCCACTTT	CASSLARGQGNSPLHF
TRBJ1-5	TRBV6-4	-	TGTGCCAGCAGTGCGACAGGTAGCAATCAGCCCCAGCATTTT	CASSATGSNQPQHF